Many counts were recorded for the clone carrying this T cell receptor beta chain. What it recognizes is unknown. Diagnostic decisions used clinical symptoms, serum thyroxine and TRAb, thyroid ultrasound and orbital computed tomography. It was 10 ml of fresh peripheral blood that supplied the PBMCs. Germline V gene sequence: CDR1 LNHDA, CDR2 SQIVND (reference sequence). The V gene end was trimmed by 9 bases and the J gene end by 1 base; junction bases not matched to a gene: 3. The CDR3 runs to 13 residues. This sample is part of a study of T cells in Graves' hyperthyroidism and ophthalmopathy. The study, taken as a whole, reports: The authors' 13 V-J model separated ophthalmopathy from stable hyperthyroidism. Blood shared most expanded thyroid clonotypes above 0.001.

Amplified regions were TCR beta CDR3 sequences from RNA transcripts. HTBI primers drove first-round RT-PCR of the TCR CDR3. TCRdb reprocessed the multiplex PCR reads via MiXCR and lists one record per CDR3 protein. In the table there are fewer than 650,000 distinct CDR3 sequences, approximately 15% of which are singletons. The sequence was collected from a woman in her forties with Graves' ophthalmopathy. Sequencing input: blood. The V gene is TRBV19, the J gene TRBJ2-5; 9 bases fit TRBD1. In DNA, the CDR3 is TGTGCCAGCGGGACAGGGTTCCAAGAGACCCAGTACTTC. Amino acid sequence: CASGTGFQETQYF.